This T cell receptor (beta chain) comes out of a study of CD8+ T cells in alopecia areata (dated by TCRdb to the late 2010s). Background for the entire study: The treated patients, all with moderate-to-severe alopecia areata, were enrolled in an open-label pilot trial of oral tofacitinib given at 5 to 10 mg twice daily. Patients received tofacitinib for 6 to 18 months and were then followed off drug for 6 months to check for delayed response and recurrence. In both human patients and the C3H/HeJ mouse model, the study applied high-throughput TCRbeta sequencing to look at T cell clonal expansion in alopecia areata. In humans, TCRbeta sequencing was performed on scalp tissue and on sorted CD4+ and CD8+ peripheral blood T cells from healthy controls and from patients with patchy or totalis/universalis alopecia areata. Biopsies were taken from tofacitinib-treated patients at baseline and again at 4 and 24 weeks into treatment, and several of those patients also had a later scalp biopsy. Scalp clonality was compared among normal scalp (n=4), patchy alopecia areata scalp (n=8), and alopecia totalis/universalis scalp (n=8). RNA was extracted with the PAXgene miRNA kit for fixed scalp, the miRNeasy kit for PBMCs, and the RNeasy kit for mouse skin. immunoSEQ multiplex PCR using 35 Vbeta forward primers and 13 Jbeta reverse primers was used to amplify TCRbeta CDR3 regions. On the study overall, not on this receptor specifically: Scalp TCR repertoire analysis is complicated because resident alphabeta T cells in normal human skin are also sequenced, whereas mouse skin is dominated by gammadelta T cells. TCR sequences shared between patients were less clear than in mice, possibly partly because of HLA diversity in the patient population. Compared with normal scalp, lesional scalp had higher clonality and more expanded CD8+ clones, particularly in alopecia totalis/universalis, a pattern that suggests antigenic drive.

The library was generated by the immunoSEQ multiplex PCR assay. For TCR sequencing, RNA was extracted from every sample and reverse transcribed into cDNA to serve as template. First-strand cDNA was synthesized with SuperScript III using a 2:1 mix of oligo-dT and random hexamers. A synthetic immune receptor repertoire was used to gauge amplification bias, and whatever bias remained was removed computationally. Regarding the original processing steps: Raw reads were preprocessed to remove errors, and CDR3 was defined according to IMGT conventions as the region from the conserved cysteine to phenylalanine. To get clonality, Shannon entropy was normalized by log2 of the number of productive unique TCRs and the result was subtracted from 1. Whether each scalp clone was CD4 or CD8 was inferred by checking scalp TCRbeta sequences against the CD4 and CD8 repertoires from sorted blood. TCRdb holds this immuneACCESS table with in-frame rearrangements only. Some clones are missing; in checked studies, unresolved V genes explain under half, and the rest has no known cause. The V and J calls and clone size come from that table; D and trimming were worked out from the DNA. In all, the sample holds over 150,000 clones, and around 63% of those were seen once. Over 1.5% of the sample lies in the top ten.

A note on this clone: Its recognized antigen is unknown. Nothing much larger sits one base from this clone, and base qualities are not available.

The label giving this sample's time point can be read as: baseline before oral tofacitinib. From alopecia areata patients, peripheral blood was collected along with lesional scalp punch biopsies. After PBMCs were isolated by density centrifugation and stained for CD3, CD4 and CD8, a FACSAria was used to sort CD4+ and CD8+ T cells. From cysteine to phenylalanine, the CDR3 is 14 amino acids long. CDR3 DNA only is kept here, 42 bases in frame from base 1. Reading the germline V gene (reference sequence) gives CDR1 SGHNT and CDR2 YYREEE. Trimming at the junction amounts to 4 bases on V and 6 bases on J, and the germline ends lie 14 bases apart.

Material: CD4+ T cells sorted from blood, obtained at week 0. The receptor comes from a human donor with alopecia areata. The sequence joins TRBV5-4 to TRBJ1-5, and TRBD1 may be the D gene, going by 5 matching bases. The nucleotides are TGTGCCAGCAGCCCCAACCAGCAGGGTCAGCCCCAGCATTTT. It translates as CASSPNQQGQPQHF.